These T cell receptor beta chains were read from a single sample in a study of neurological immune-mediated disorders. In TCRdb, the 5' RACE reads were re-called with MiXCR into one record per CDR3 protein. The sample shows under 70,000 distinct CDR3 sequences, about 3.4% of them seen only once. Input material: PBMCs. The receptors here all came from a woman aged 55-70 years with multiple sclerosis. The CDR3 runs from the conserved cysteine through the conserved F or W. A D gene is named only where the DNA matches it firmly. The listing skips clone size in some rows; elsewhere it reads once, few, many or a size class.

TRBV28	many	NA	TRBJ2-1	TGTGCCGCGCGGCGGATCTCCTACAATGAGCAGTTCTTC	CAARRISYNEQFF
TRBV29-1	many	NA	TRBJ1-2	TGCAGCGTTGAAGCGCGCGGCTTTGGGGGAGGCTACACCTTC	CSVEARGFGGGYTF
TRBV12-3/TRBV12-4	many	TRBD1	TRBJ2-7	TGTGCCAGCAGTTCGGGGACAGGGGCGTACGAGCAGTACTTC	CASSSGTGAYEQYF
TRBV5-4	many	NA	TRBJ1-3	TGTGCCAGCAGGCCAGATCTTGCAGGGAACACCATATATTTT	CASRPDLAGNTIYF
TRBV7-2	few	NA	TRBJ2-2	TGTGCCAGCAGCTTAGATGCCGGGGAGCTGTTTTTT	CASSLDAGELFF
TRBV20-1	many	NA	TRBJ2-3	TGCAGTGCTAGCTTAGCCACAGATACGCAGTATTTT	CSASLATDTQYF
TRBV4-1	many	TRBD1	TRBJ2-7	TGCGCCAGCAGCCAAAGGGACAGTTACGAGCAGTACTTC	CASSQRDSYEQYF
TRBV7-9	many	NA	TRBJ2-5	TGTGCCAGCAGCTTTGGGTCTGGAGAGACCCAGTACTTC	CASSFGSGETQYF
TRBV7-2	many	NA	TRBJ1-2	TGTGCCAGCAGCTTAGGCTTTGGCTACACCTTC	CASSLGFGYTF
TRBV29-1	NA	TRBD2	TRBJ2-5	TGCAGCGTTGAGGGTTTCCGGGAGGGTCTGAGGGAGAACCAGTACTTC	CSVEGFREGLRENQYF
TRBV7-3	many	TRBD2	TRBJ2-1	TGTGCCAGCAGCCGGACTAGCGGGAATGAGCAGTTCTTC	CASSRTSGNEQFF
TRBV20-1	many	NA	TRBJ2-1	TGCAGTGCTAGCCGGGACGCTGCCACAGCTGAGCAGTTCTTC	CSASRDAATAEQFF
TRBV13	many	TRBD2	TRBJ2-7	TGTGCCAGCAGCTTACGGCGGGGGGCCGACGAGCAGTACTTC	CASSLRRGADEQYF
TRBV20-1	many	TRBD2	TRBJ2-7	TGCAGTGCCCCTTATAGCGGGGGGGCCTACGAGCAGTACTTC	CSAPYSGGAYEQYF
TRBV19	NA	TRBD2	TRBJ2-1	TGTGCCAGTAGTATGGCTAGCGGGGGGCCCAGAAATGAGCAGTTCTTC	CASSMASGGPRNEQFF
TRBV7-2	many	NA	TRBJ1-2	TGTGCCAGCAGCTTAGCAGGCTATGGCTACACCTTC	CASSLAGYGYTF
TRBV7-2	many	NA	TRBJ2-6	TGTGCCAGCAGCCCCAGGGCTGGGGCCAACGTCCTGACTTTC	CASSPRAGANVLTF
TRBV12-3/TRBV12-4	many	TRBD1	TRBJ1-2	TGTGCCAGCACGCTCCCGACAGGGCCACACTATGGCTACACCTTC	CASTLPTGPHYGYTF
TRBV5-1	many	TRBD1	TRBJ2-1	TGCGCCAGCCAACGGGACAGCTCCTACAATGAGCAGTTCTTC	CASQRDSSYNEQFF
TRBV5-1	many	TRBD1	TRBJ1-1	TGCGCCAGCAGCTCAACAGGGGGCGGGTACACTGAAGCTTTCTTT	CASSSTGGGYTEAFF
TRBV18	many	NA	TRBJ2-1	TGTGCCAGCTCACCACCCGGGAGTGACTATGAGCAGTTCTTC	CASSPPGSDYEQFF
TRBV20-1	many	NA	TRBJ2-2	TGCAGTGCTAGAGATCTGTGGCAAACCACCGGGGAGCTGTTTTTT	CSARDLWQTTGELFF
TRBV7-2	many	NA	TRBJ1-3	TGTGCCAGCAGCCTGGGTAGCTCTGGAAACACCATATATTTT	CASSLGSSGNTIYF
TRBV5-1	few	NA	TRBJ2-3	TGCGCCAGCAGCTTAGTCGATACGCAGTATTTT	CASSLVDTQYF
TRBV5-1	NA	NA	TRBJ1-1	TGCGCCAGCAGCTTGGAAGTATGGGGAACTGAAGCTTTCTTT	CASSLEVWGTEAFF
TRBV20-1	many	NA	TRBJ2-1	TGCAGTGCTAGAGACTCAGAGTACAATGAGCAGTTCTTC	CSARDSEYNEQFF
TRBV9	many	TRBD2	TRBJ2-3	TGTGCCAGCAGCGTAGACGCGGGGGGACGCTCTAGCACAGATACGCAGTATTTT	CASSVDAGGRSSTDTQYF
TRBV4-1	few	NA	TRBJ2-2	TGCGCCAGCAGCCAATTGAAGGAGAACACCGGGGAGCTGTTTTTT	CASSQLKENTGELFF
TRBV5-1	many	NA	TRBJ2-1	TGCGCCAGCAGCTCGGACCTCAAAGAGCAGTTCTTC	CASSSDLKEQFF
TRBV10-3	many	TRBD1	TRBJ2-7	TGTGCCATCAGCGCGGGACAGGGGGCGGGGGAGCAGTACTTC	CAISAGQGAGEQYF
TRBV28	many	NA	TRBJ1-5	TGTGCCAGCAGTATCGGGGTTTTGGCCCAGCATTTT	CASSIGVLAQHF
TRBV12-3/TRBV12-4	NA	TRBD1	TRBJ1-5	TGTGCCAGCAGTTTATCAAGGACAGGGCGGGGTCCTAATCAGCCCCAGCATTTT	CASSLSRTGRGPNQPQHF
TRBV12-3/TRBV12-4	many	NA	TRBJ2-7	TGTGCCAGCAGTTCTATACACTGGGTGGACAGAACCTACGAGCAGTACTTC	CASSSIHWVDRTYEQYF
TRBV20-1	many	NA	TRBJ1-3	TGCAGTGCTAGAGCACGGGACGGGCGAAACACCATATATTTT	CSARARDGRNTIYF
TRBV20-1	many	NA	TRBJ1-2	TGCAGTGCTAGAGTGTCACGGATCTATGGCTACACCTTC	CSARVSRIYGYTF